This entry lists 18 T cell receptor beta chains sequenced from one sample in a study of cytomegalovirus exposure and HLA in healthy donors. Primers for the PCR totalled 60 Vbeta and 13 Jbeta. Only in-frame clones appear in the TCRdb table, and some are missing; sequencing was by immunoSEQ multiplex PCR. The repertoire consists of 210,000 or so clones, with over 75% occurring once and the leading ten covering 0.47%. Sequencing used PBMCs. All receptors derive from a boy aged 5 to 17 in good health and CMV-seronegative.

The genes are TRBV7-9 and TRBJ2-1; TRBD2 matches 8 bases. The V segment lost 6 bases and the J segment 3 bases; nucleotides outside the gene matches: 10. This CDR3 is built from 16 residues. CDR1 and CDR2 from the germline V gene are SEHNR and FQNEAQ (reference sequence). The CDR3 nucleotides are TGTGCCAGCAGTTTCACTAGCGGCCGACTCTACAATGAGCAGTTCTTC. Residues: CASSFTSGRLYNEQFF. Supplemented by reference TRBV7-9 and TRBJ2-1, the full variable domain reads DTGVSQNPRHKITKRGQNVTFRCDPISEHNRLYWYRQTLGQGPEFLTYFQNEAQLEKSRLLSDRFSAERPKGSFSTLEIQRTEQGDSAMYLCASSFTSGRLYNEQFFGPGTRLTVL.

The chain combines TRBV10-3 with TRBJ1-1; 11 bases match TRBD1. V lost 5 bases to trimming and J lost 5 bases; unmatched junction nucleotides: 4. This CDR3 spans 14 amino acids. Germline V CDR1 and CDR2: ENHRY, SYGVKD. This CDR3 is CAISKGQGATEAFF. In DNA form, the CDR3 reads TGTGCCATCAGTAAAGGACAGGGGGCTACTGAAGCTTTCTTT.

The chain carries TRBV6-1 and TRBJ1-5; D gene unclear. V gave up 8 bases and J gave up 4 bases, with 12 bases separating them. The CDR3 is made up of 13 amino acids. Germline-derived CDR1 and CDR2 are MNHNS and SASEGT. The CDR3, as DNA: TGTGCCAGCCGCTCGTCGGGGAATCAGCCCCAGCATTTT. Protein product: CASRSSGNQPQHF.

V and J are TRBV7-9 and TRBJ1-2, with a possible D match to TRBD1 (5 bases). From germline, CDR1 is SEHNR and CDR2 FQNEAQ (reference sequence). V lost 4 bases to trimming and J lost 2 bases, with 11 bases between them. CDR3 length: 14 amino acids. CDR3 in amino acids: CASSSGGGNYGYTF. The CDR3 DNA follows: TGTGCCAGCAGCTCTGGGGGGGGAAACTATGGCTACACCTTC.

This chain connects TRBV5-1 to TRBJ1-1; 7 positions match TRBD1. The CDR3 is made up of 14 amino acids. The trim removed 2 bases at V and 10 bases at J, leaving 11 bases unmatched. The germline gives CDR1 SGHRS, CDR2 YFSETQ. The CDR3 loop reads CASSLGTETHRAFF. Written as DNA, the CDR3 is TGCGCCAGCAGCTTAGGGACAGAGACGCATCGAGCTTTCTTT.

The genes are TRBV6-4 and TRBJ1-2; 8 bases are a match to TRBD1. Germline V lookup: CDR1 MRHNA, CDR2 SNTAGT. V lost 7 bases, J lost 0 bases, and 7 bases stayed unmatched. The CDR3 is 15 amino acids. The CDR3 DNA reads as TGTGCCAGCAATCCGACAGGGGTCTCTAACTATGGCTACACCTTC. Its protein product is CASNPTGVSNYGYTF.

V is TRBV19 and J is TRBJ2-7; the D is unclear. Deletions cut 5 bases from V and 4 bases from J, with 15 bases between. The CDR3 extends over 14 amino acids. Germline V gene data show CDR1 as LNHDA and CDR2 as SQIVND (reference sequence). CDR3 sequence: CASSPYPIIYEQYF. The CDR3 DNA reads TGTGCCAGTAGTCCATACCCTATCATATACGAGCAGTACTTC.

This clone has a handful of counts. The V call is TRBV11-2, the J call TRBJ2-7; D might be TRBD2 (7 bases). Germline loops: CDR1 SGHAT, CDR2 FQNNGV. Trimming shortened V by 5 bases and J by 0 bases, and 14 bases separated the two germline ends. This CDR3 spans 15 amino acids. The CDR3 protein is CASSQSRGGSYEQYF. The CDR3 region has the DNA TGTGCCAGCAGCCAATCTAGGGGGGGCTCCTACGAGCAGTACTTC.

The chain is built from TRBV5-1 and TRBJ2-3; TRBD1 aligns across 12 bases. Germline values: CDR1 SGHRS, CDR2 YFSETQ. This CDR3 has 16 amino acids. Germline trimming cut 4 bases from V and 8 bases from J; bases unmatched to any gene: 11. The CDR3 DNA sequence: TGCGCCAGCAGCCCGCTCGGGACAGGGGGCGCGGGTACGCAGTATTTT. This codes for CASSPLGTGGAGTQYF.

This chain uses TRBV6-1 with TRBJ1-1; no firm D call. Germline V gene data show CDR1 as MNHNS and CDR2 as SASEGT. With 6 bases removed from V and 11 bases from J, the gap between germline ends came to 22 bases. CDR3 length: 14 residues. CDR3 residues: CASSEINWGGRAFF. In nucleotides, the CDR3 is TGTGCCAGCAGCGAAATTAATTGGGGAGGAAGGGCTTTCTTT.

The rearrangement links TRBV9 to TRBJ2-1, with D tentatively TRBD2 (6 bases). Germline V CDR1 and CDR2: SGDLS, YYNGEE. CDR3 length equals 15 residues. Trimming shortened V by 4 bases and J by 2 bases, and 13 bases separated the two germline ends. The CDR3 region has the DNA TGTGCCAGCAGCCTCGAGGGGAGGACCTACAATGAGCAGTTCTTC. The encoded protein is CASSLEGRTYNEQFF.

The chain carries TRBV21-1 and TRBJ2-5; the DNA was not used to check the table's D call, TRBD1. TRBV21-1 is tagged as a pseudogene. The CDR3 contains 10 residues. The CDR3 DNA reads as TGTGCCAGCACAGAAGAGACCCAGTACTTC. It is translated as CASTEETQYF.

This clone was picked up a small number of times. The CDR3 spells CASANRDSGEQYF. As DNA, the CDR3 is TGTGCCAGCGCAAACCGGGACTCCGGCGAGCAGTACTTC. The chain links TRBV6-5 to TRBJ2-7; maybe TRBD2 (6 bases). The CDR3 is 13 residues long. Germline V gene lookup returns CDR1 MNHEY and CDR2 SVGAGI. V lost 8 bases to trimming and J lost 6 bases, with 17 bases between them.

In its sample, this clone was seen a few times. V and J are TRBV12-5 and TRBJ2-7; D is possibly TRBD1 (6 bases). The CDR3 has 15 amino acids. CDR1 and CDR2 (germline): LGHNT, FRNRAP. Trimming removed 1 base from V and 6 bases from J, with 16 bases in between. The CDR3 bases are TGTGCTAGTGGTTTGGGGGATTTACAGGGAATCGAGCAGTACTTC. This translates into CASGLGDLQGIEQYF.

The J gene is TRBJ2-7, the V gene TRBV11-3; 7 positions match TRBD2. Germline assignment: CDR1 SGHNT and CDR2 YENEEA. CDR3 length equals 13 residues. The V gene end was trimmed by 5 bases and the J gene end by 3 bases; junction bases not matched to a gene: 4. This chain's CDR3 is CASSLGGGYEQYF. CDR3 bases: TGTGCCAGCAGCCTGGGGGGGGGCTACGAGCAGTACTTC.

A few counts support this clone. The chain uses TRBV7-9 and TRBJ1-2; D possibly corresponds to TRBD1 (5 bases). Trimming removed 3 bases from V and 0 bases from J, with 5 bases in between. This CDR3 contains 13 residues. Germline-derived CDR1 and CDR2 are SEHNR and FQNEAQ (reference sequence). Written as DNA, the CDR3 is TGTGCCAGCAGCTTGGGGCCTAACTATGGCTACACCTTC. Translating gives CASSLGPNYGYTF.

There are a few counts of this clone. The chain couples TRBV2 to TRBJ2-5; 7 bases are a match to TRBD1. TRBJ2-7 explains the end of the DNA better; the J call may be wrong. The germline V gene encodes CDR1 SNHLY and CDR2 FYNNEI. The CDR3 has 12 amino acids. The CDR3: CAGNRGSYEQYF. The CDR3 nucleotides read TGTGCCGGTAACAGGGGCTCCTACGAGCAGTACTTC.

V usage is TRBV7-6 and J usage is TRBJ1-2; D is perhaps TRBD1 (5 bases). This CDR3 comprises 14 residues. CDR1 SGHVS and CDR2 FNYEAQ come from the germline V gene. Deletions cut 1 base from V and 2 bases from J, with 8 bases between. The CDR3 loop reads CASSLGRANYGYTF. CDR3 DNA: TGTGCCAGCAGCTTAGGCAGGGCGAACTATGGCTACACCTTC.